The 29 T cell receptor beta chains reported below all come from one sample, sequenced in a study of cytomegalovirus exposure and HLA in healthy donors (dated by TCRdb to between 2016 and 2019). Library creation used the immunoSEQ multiplex PCR assay. A mixture of 60 forward primers for TCR Vbeta segments and 13 reverse primers for TCR Jbeta segments was used in the multiplex PCR. The table was pulled from immuneACCESS by TCRdb, which kept in-frame rearrangements only. Such tables lose some clones; where checked, under half of the loss comes from unresolved V genes, and the rest has no known cause. Across this sample there are fewer than 200,000 clones, with roughly 84% seen only once. The top ten clonotypes cover around 0.96% of the sample. Material for sequencing was PBMCs. The receptors originated from a man under 40 in good health and CMV-seronegative.

The rearrangement joins TRBV25-1 to TRBJ1-1, with TRBD1 identical over 7 bases. This CDR3 comprises 15 residues. The junction had 5 bases not matched to a gene; V was cut back by 4 bases and J by 0 bases. Germline V gene lookup returns CDR1 MGHDK and CDR2 SYGVNS. The CDR3: CASSAGQLMNTEAFF. The CDR3 nucleotides read TGTGCCAGCAGTGCGGGACAGCTCATGAACACTGAAGCTTTCTTT. The variable domain in full, with the rest retrieved from reference TRBV25-1 and TRBJ1-1, is EADIYQTPRYLVIGTGKKITLECSQTMGHDKMYWYQQDPGMELHLIHYSYGVNSTEKGDLSSESTVSRIRTEHFPLTLESARPSHTSQYLCASSAGQLMNTEAFFGQGTRLTVV.

The chain couples TRBV27 to TRBJ1-2; no reliable D call. Between the trimmed V and J ends, which lost 2 bases and 4 bases, there was a span of 20 bases. This CDR3 region has 17 residues. Germline CDR1 reads MNHEY; CDR2 reads SMNVEV (reference sequence). The CDR3 DNA reads as TGTGCCAGCAGTTTACTTCCAGGCTCATCCCAGATCTATGGCTACACCTTC. Protein sequence: CASSLLPGSSQIYGYTF.

This clone was detected only once. The chain carries TRBV7-2 and TRBJ2-1, with 12 bases matching TRBD2. Losses at the gene ends were 1 base for V and 9 bases for J; bases not matched to a gene: 7. The CDR3 runs to 16 residues. Germline V gene data show CDR1 as SGHTA and CDR2 as FQGNSA. The chain's CDR3 is CASSLVSSGRAAEQFF. The CDR3 nucleotides are TGTGCCAGCAGCTTAGTGTCTAGCGGGAGGGCCGCTGAGCAGTTCTTC. Variable domain in full (rest from reference TRBV7-2 and TRBJ2-1): GAGVSQSPSNKVTEKGKDVELRCDPISGHTALYWYRQSLGQGLEFLIYFQGNSAPDKSGLPSDRFSAERTGGSVSTLTIQRTQQEDSAVYLCASSLVSSGRAAEQFFGPGTRLTVL.

CDR3 nucleotides: TGTGCCAGCAGCACAGGTCCCTACGAGCAGTACTTC. Amino acids: CASSTGPYEQYF. The V call is TRBV2, the J call TRBJ2-7; D might be TRBD1 (5 bases). The CDR3 spans 12 residues. Trimming removed 6 bases at V and 2 bases at J, with 8 bases between. Germline assignment: CDR1 SNHLY and CDR2 FYNNEI.

The CDR3 here is CATSRSRDYGYTF. CDR3 sequence (DNA): TGTGCCACCAGCAGAAGTCGAGACTATGGCTACACCTTC. The J gene is TRBJ1-2, the V gene TRBV15; no firm D call. This CDR3 is built from 13 residues. The germline gives CDR1 LNHNV, CDR2 YYDKDF (reference sequence). V lost 2 bases and J lost 3, with 7 bases in between.

About this clone itself: The same CDR3 also results from other DNA sequences found in this sample. V gene TRBV6-5 combines with J gene TRBJ2-2, with TRBD2 as a possible D gene (6 bases). V gave up 6 bases and J gave up 5 bases, with 16 bases separating them. The CDR3 runs to 15 residues. Germline V gene lookup returns CDR1 MNHEY and CDR2 SVGAGI. The CDR3 DNA follows: TGTGCCAGCAGGGGGGTGGGGGGTGCTACCGGGGAGCTGTTTTTT. Protein product: CASRGVGGATGELFF.

This chain connects TRBV15 to TRBJ2-7, with TRBD2 matching 10 bases. Germline V lookup: CDR1 LNHNV, CDR2 YYDKDF (reference sequence). Trimming removed 1 base from V and 4 bases from J; junction bases left unmatched: 4. The CDR3 consists of 15 residues. This chain's CDR3 is CATSRATSGTYEQYF. CDR3 bases: TGTGCCACCAGCAGAGCAACTAGCGGGACGTACGAGCAGTACTTC.

This rearrangement joins TRBV30 to TRBJ1-1; 7 positions match TRBD1. V trimming: 3 bases; J trimming: 4 bases; junction bases outside the gene matches: 2. CDR3 length: 12 amino acids. Per the germline V gene, CDR1 is GTSNPN and CDR2 is SVGIG (reference sequence). The CDR3: CAWRTGPTEAFF. The CDR3 DNA reads TGTGCCTGGAGGACAGGGCCCACTGAAGCTTTCTTT.

V usage is TRBV7-2 and J usage is TRBJ2-3; D possibly corresponds to TRBD2 (6 bases). Trimming took 1 base from V and 14 from J, leaving 19 bases between them. Germline loops: CDR1 SGHTA, CDR2 FQGNSA. CDR3 length equals 14 residues. CDR3 bases: TGTGCCAGCAGCTTAGTGGGCCTAGCGCGTTCTCTGTATTTT. It yields the protein CASSLVGLARSLYF.

This chain's CDR3 is CASSLDAGTGLIYGYTF. For the CDR3, the DNA is TGTGCCAGCAGCTTAGACGCCGGGACAGGACTTATCTATGGCTACACCTTC. The V call is TRBV11-2, the J call TRBJ1-2; 8 bases are shared with TRBD1. The CDR3 has 17 amino acids. The V segment lost 0 bases and the J segment 4 bases; nucleotides outside the gene matches: 10. Germline CDR1 and CDR2: SGHAT and FQNNGV. The full variable domain, completed using reference TRBV11-2 and TRBJ1-2, is EAGVAQSPRYKIIEKRQSVAFWCNPISGHATLYWYQQILGQGPKLLIQFQNNGVVDDSQLPKDRFSAERLKGVDSTLKIQPAKLEDSAVYLCASSLDAGTGLIYGYTFGSGTRLTVV.

The chain joins TRBV19 to TRBJ2-7; TRBD1 aligns across 7 bases. Germline CDR1 LNHDA, CDR2 SQIVND (reference sequence). The CDR3 extends over 14 amino acids. The junction had 7 bases not matched to a gene; V was cut back by 5 bases and J by 3 bases. The CDR3 nucleotides read TGTGCCAGTAGTCTAAGGGGGCAGGGCTACGAGCAGTACTTC. Translating it yields CASSLRGQGYEQYF.

This clone was seen a single time. V is TRBV5-1 and J is TRBJ2-1; D uncertain. V lost 1 base and J 0 bases, leaving 8 bases between the germline ends. The CDR3 runs 15 residues. The germline V gene has CDR1 SGHRS and CDR2 YFSETQ. The CDR3 DNA reads as TGCGCCAGCAGCTTGAGAGTGAGCTCCTACAATGAGCAGTTCTTC. Protein: CASSLRVSSYNEQFF.

V usage is TRBV19 and J usage is TRBJ1-1; possibly TRBD1 for D (6 bases). The CDR3 contains 15 residues. Trimming took off 0 bases at V and 8 bases at J, with 16 bases between the two ends. From germline, CDR1 is LNHDA and CDR2 SQIVND (reference sequence). CDR3 loop: CASSIDGTRGAEAFF. CDR3 nucleotide sequence: TGTGCCAGTAGTATAGACGGGACAAGGGGAGCCGAAGCTTTCTTT.

In its sample, this clone was seen once. CDR3 sequence (DNA): TGTGCCAGCAGTGAACACGAGGGCTTGGGCAATGAGCAGTTCTTC. Translated, it gives CASSEHEGLGNEQFF. V and J are TRBV6-1 and TRBJ2-1; TRBD2 might be the D (5 bases). Trimming removed 2 bases from V and 6 bases from J, with 14 bases in between. The CDR3 is 15 residues long. Germline loops: CDR1 MNHNS, CDR2 SASEGT.

CDR3 DNA sequence: TGTGCCAGCAGCCAAGATGGGCCGTTTTCAGCGGGGGGCTCCTACGAGCAGTACTTC. Its protein product is CASSQDGPFSAGGSYEQYF. The chain is built from TRBV4-2 and TRBJ2-7; 9 bases fit TRBD2. Germline V gene sequence: CDR1 LGHNA, CDR2 YNFKEQ. The CDR3 covers 19 residues. The junction had 12 bases not matched to a gene; V was cut back by 0 bases and J by 0 bases.

The chain combines TRBV29-1 with TRBJ2-7; tentatively, D is TRBD2 (6 bases). This CDR3 region has 13 residues. The germline V gene has CDR1 SQVTM and CDR2 ANQGSEA. V lost 5 bases to trimming and J lost 0 bases, with 11 bases between them. CDR3 sequence (DNA): TGCAGCGTTACATCGGGGGTCTCCTACGAGCAGTACTTC. It yields the protein CSVTSGVSYEQYF.

The chain recombines TRBV5-1 with TRBJ2-7, with TRBD1 matching 10 bases. CDR3 length: 16 residues. From germline, CDR1 is SGHRS and CDR2 YFSETQ. V shed 3 bases and J 3 bases; nucleotides not matched to a gene: 9. The CDR3 nucleotides read TGCGCCAGCAGCTCCCTGCCGGGACAGGGGAACTACGAGCAGTACTTC. Translation: CASSSLPGQGNYEQYF.

This rearrangement joins TRBV6-6 to TRBJ1-6; 7 bases align to TRBD1. This CDR3 has 15 residues. CDR1 and CDR2 (germline): MNHNY, SVGAGI (reference sequence). V was pared by 6 bases and J by 7 bases, with 9 bases of the junction left unmatched. CDR3 nucleotides: TGTGCCAGCAGCCAGACAGGGTCGGGGAATTCACCCCTCCACTTT. This codes for CASSQTGSGNSPLHF.

The gene calls are TRBV11-3 and TRBJ1-1; perhaps TRBD1 as D (6 bases). Looked up from germline, CDR1 is SGHNT and CDR2 is YENEEA. With 5 bases removed from V and 4 bases from J, the gap between germline ends came to 17 bases. The CDR3 consists of 15 residues. CDR3 sequence: CASSPGVGRPTEAFF. The CDR3 coding sequence is TGTGCCAGCAGCCCAGGGGTTGGCAGGCCCACTGAAGCTTTCTTT. Full variable domain (remainder filled in from reference TRBV11-3 and TRBJ1-1): EAGVVQSPRYKIIEKKQPVAFWCNPISGHNTLYWYLQNLGQGPELLIRYENEEAVDDSQLPKDRFSAERLKGVDSTLKIQPAELGDSAVYLCASSPGVGRPTEAFFGQGTRLTVV.

The rearrangement links TRBV28 to TRBJ1-5; TRBD1 is a possible D gene (6 bases). The CDR3 runs 16 residues. Germline CDR1 MDHEN, CDR2 SYDVKM. Trimming cost V 8 bases and J 2 bases, with 19 bases left between them. The CDR3 DNA reads as TGTGCCAGCTCGGGCAGGGGTCCCCTCGGCAATCAGCCCCAGCATTTT. Translating it yields CASSGRGPLGNQPQHF.

The chain carries TRBV2 and TRBJ1-2; 8 bases map to TRBD1. V was pared by 5 bases and J by 2 bases, with 1 base of the junction left unmatched. This CDR3 spans 13 amino acids. Looked up from germline, CDR1 is SNHLY and CDR2 is FYNNEI. This chain's CDR3 is CASSRTGNYGYTF. CDR3 in DNA: TGTGCCAGCAGTAGGACAGGGAACTATGGCTACACCTTC.

The rearrangement uses TRBV7-3 and TRBJ1-1; a possible D gene is TRBD1 (5 bases). The CDR3 is made up of 13 amino acids. The V gene's germline CDR1 is SGHTA and CDR2 FQGTGA. V was shortened by 3 bases and J by 3 bases, with 8 bases between the two germline ends. The CDR3 loop reads CASSFDSYTEAFF. The DNA for the CDR3 is TGTGCCAGCAGCTTTGACAGTTACACTGAAGCTTTCTTT.

As for this clone: The junction departs from germline at one end; a sequencing error may be responsible. The rearrangement links TRBV5-4 to TRBJ2-1; 7 bases are a match to TRBD2. The CDR3 runs 18 residues. The germline CDR1 and CDR2 sequences are SGHNT and YYREEE (reference sequence). The CDR3 DNA reads as TGTGCCAGCAGCTTGGGGTTGGCGAGCGGGATGGGTTACAATCAGCAGTTCTTC. It codes for CASSLGLASGMGYNQQFF.

V is TRBV28 and J is TRBJ1-2; D perhaps matches TRBD1 (5 bases). The CDR3 is 14 residues long. The V gene's germline CDR1 is MDHEN and CDR2 SYDVKM. V lost 2 bases to trimming and J lost 8 bases, with 15 bases between them. The CDR3 nucleotides read TGTGCCAGCAGTTTACCCCCCCACGGGGGAGGCTACACCTTC. It translates to CASSLPPHGGGYTF.

This chain connects TRBV20-1 to TRBJ1-4; D ambiguous. The CDR3 is 11 amino acids. In germline, CDR1 is DFQATT, CDR2 SNEGSKA (reference sequence). The V end was cut by 3 bases, the J end by 8 bases, with 7 bases between. CDR3: CSASFVEKLFF. The CDR3 coding sequence is TGCAGTGCTAGTTTCGTGGAAAAACTGTTTTTT.

The table lists this clone with a count of one. CDR3 bases: TGCGCCAGCAGCCGTTTTTCCGGGACAGGGGGCTTTACGGGAAACACCATATATTTT. Protein sequence: CASSRFSGTGGFTGNTIYF. The chain employs TRBV5-1 and TRBJ1-3; 12 bases map to TRBD1. Germline lookup yields CDR1 SGHRS and CDR2 YFSETQ. With 4 bases clipped from V and 4 bases from J, the junction kept 15 bases outside the gene matches. This CDR3 is 19 amino acids long. The full variable domain, its missing parts supplied by reference TRBV5-1 and TRBJ1-3, is KAGVTQTPRYLIKTRGQQVTLSCSPISGHRSVSWYQQTPGQGLQFLFEYFSETQRNKGNFPGRFSGRQFSNSRSEMNVSTLELGDSALYLCASSRFSGTGGFTGNTIYFGEGSWLTVV.

This clone has a single count. This chain links TRBV9 with TRBJ1-3, with D perhaps matching TRBD1 (6 bases). Trimming took 3 bases from V and 4 from J, leaving 11 bases between them. The V gene's germline CDR1 is SGDLS and CDR2 YYNGEE. The CDR3 runs to 14 residues. CDR3 DNA: TGTGCCAGCAGCGAAATGGGACACGGAAACACCATATATTTT. It encodes CASSEMGHGNTIYF.

The gene calls are TRBV6-1 and TRBJ1-2; 7 bases agree with TRBD1. The CDR3 runs to 16 residues. Germline-derived CDR1 and CDR2 are MNHNS and SASEGT. J was trimmed by 0 bases and V by 2 bases; bases with no gene match: 6. The CDR3 protein is CASSELRTGSNYGYTF. DNA of the CDR3: TGTGCCAGCAGTGAACTTCGGACAGGTTCTAACTATGGCTACACCTTC.

V is TRBV7-3 and J is TRBJ2-1; D gene unclear. This CDR3 has 13 residues. V was clipped by 2 bases and J by 4 bases, with 6 bases between them. The germline CDR1 and CDR2 sequences are SGHTA and FQGTGA. The CDR3 sequence: CASSLALYNEQFF. The CDR3 nucleotides read TGTGCCAGCAGCTTAGCCCTATACAATGAGCAGTTCTTC.